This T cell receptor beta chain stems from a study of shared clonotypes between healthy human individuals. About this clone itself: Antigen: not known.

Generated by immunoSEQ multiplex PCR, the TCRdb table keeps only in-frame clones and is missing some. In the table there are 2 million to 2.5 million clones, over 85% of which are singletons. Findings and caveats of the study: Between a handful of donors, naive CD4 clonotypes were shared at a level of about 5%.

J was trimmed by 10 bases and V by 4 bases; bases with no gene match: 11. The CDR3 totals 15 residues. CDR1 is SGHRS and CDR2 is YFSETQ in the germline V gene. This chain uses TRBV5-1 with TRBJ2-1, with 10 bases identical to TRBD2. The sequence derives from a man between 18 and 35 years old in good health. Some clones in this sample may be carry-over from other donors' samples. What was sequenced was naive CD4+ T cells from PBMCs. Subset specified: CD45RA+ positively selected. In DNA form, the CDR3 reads TGCGCCAGCAGCCCACGCCTAGCGGGAGCACACGAGCAGTTCTTC. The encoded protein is CASSPRLAGAHEQFF.